This paragraph reports one T cell receptor (beta chain). Its specificity is unknown. With V trimmed by 4 bases and J by 0 bases, 21 bases remained unmatched. The germline CDR1 and CDR2 sequences are SGHRS and YFSETQ. This CDR3 spans 21 amino acids. The data stem from a study of T cell responses to AZD1222 COVID-19 vaccine. Study-wide points: In the spike-specific TCR repertoire, nearly half reportedly target unmutated variant regions. Among AZD1222 vaccinees, only six were seropositive at baseline.

Produced via immunoSEQ multiplex PCR; TCRdb's table is partial and in-frame only. The sample contains over 150,000 clones, approximately 86% of which appear only once. This receptor was identified in an adult in good health. This specimen consisted of peripheral blood, obtained on day 0 of AZD1222 vaccination. The chain has TRBV5-1 and TRBJ2-7, with 11 bases that match TRBD2. CDR3 in amino acids: CASSQKTASGTSGFSSYEQYF. The CDR3, as DNA: TGCGCCAGCAGCCAAAAGACCGCCTCCGGGACTAGCGGCTTTAGCTCCTACGAGCAGTACTTC.